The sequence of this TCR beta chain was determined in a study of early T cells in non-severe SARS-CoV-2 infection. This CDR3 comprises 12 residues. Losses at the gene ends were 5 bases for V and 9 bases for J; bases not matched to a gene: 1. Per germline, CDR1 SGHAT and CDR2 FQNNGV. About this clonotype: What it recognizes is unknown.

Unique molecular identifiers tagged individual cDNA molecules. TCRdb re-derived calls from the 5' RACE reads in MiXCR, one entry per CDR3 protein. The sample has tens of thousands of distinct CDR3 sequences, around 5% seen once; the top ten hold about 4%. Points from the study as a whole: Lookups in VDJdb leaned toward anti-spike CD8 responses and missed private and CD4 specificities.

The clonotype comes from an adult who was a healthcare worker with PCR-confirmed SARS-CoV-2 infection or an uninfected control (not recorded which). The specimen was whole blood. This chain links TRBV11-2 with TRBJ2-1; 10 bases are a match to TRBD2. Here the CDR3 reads CASSLAGVEQFF. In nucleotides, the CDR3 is TGTGCCAGCAGCCTAGCGGGAGTTGAGCAGTTCTTC. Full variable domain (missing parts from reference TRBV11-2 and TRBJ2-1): EAGVAQSPRYKIIEKRQSVAFWCNPISGHATLYWYQQILGQGPKLLIQFQNNGVVDDSQLPKDRFSAERLKGVDSTLKIQPAKLEDSAVYLCASSLAGVEQFFGPGTRLTVL.